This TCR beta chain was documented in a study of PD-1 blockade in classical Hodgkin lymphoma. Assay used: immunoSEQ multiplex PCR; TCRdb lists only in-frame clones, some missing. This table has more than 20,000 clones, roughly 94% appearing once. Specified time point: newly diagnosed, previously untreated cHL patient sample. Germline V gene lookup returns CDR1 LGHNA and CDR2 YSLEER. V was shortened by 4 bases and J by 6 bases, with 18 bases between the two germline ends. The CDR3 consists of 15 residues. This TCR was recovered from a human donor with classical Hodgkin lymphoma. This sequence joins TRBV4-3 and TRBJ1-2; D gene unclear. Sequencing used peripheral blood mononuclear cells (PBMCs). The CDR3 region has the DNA TGCGCCAGCAGCCCATGGAAGACGAACTCGAATGGCTACACCTTC. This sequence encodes CASSPWKTNSNGYTF.